These T cell receptor beta chains were read from a single sample in a study of cytomegalovirus exposure and HLA in healthy donors. TCRdb keeps only in-frame clones here, not all; method: immunoSEQ multiplex PCR. The sample carries under 250,000 clones, 81% recorded once. The specimen sequenced was PBMCs. These receptors all stem from a woman aged 55-75 years in good health and CMV-seropositive. CDR3s include the opening cysteine and the closing phenylalanine or tryptophan. The order of the fields is J gene, D gene, V gene, CDR3 protein. The D gene is left open where the match is weak.

>TRBJ2-4|.|TRBV5-1
CASSLDSTGIQYF
>TRBJ2-7|TRBD2|TRBV7-2
CASSPRAGDGYEQYF
>TRBJ2-6|.|TRBV5-1
CASTRDSGANVLTF
>TRBJ2-7|.|TRBV5-4
CASSPRLRGNEQYF
>TRBJ2-5|TRBD1|TRBV6-5
CASSYGTEQETQYF
>TRBJ1-1|TRBD1|TRBV6-6
CASRDRGGSTEAFF
>TRBJ1-5|.|TRBV10-3
CAISEKRGLDSNQPQHF
>TRBJ2-7|TRBD2|TRBV5-1
CASSAGTSGPKQYF
>TRBJ2-5|.|TRBV2
CASRLGVPFQETQYF
>TRBJ2-6|TRBD2|TRBV19
CASSTLFRGRAGANVLTF
>TRBJ2-4|TRBD2|TRBV4-2
CASSQERRETSEYIAKNIQYF
>.|.|TRBV7-9
CASAKNVYEQYF
>TRBJ1-1|.|TRBV7-9
CASSLVPRTNTEAFF
>TRBJ2-7|TRBD2|TRBV19
CASSITSGMNHEQYF
>TRBJ1-1|.|TRBV6-1
CASSPHSRAFF
>TRBJ2-7|.|TRBV29-1
CSVGGHATLVHEQYF
>TRBJ2-7|TRBD1|TRBV11-2
CASTWTGGDEQYF
>TRBJ1-5|.|TRBV19
CASNIGVQPQHF
>TRBJ2-5|TRBD1|TRBV5-6
CASSWGQGAVTQYF
>TRBJ2-1|TRBD2|TRBV5-1
CASSAGLVTYNEQFF
>TRBJ2-1|.|TRBV18
CASSPGAENNEQFF
>TRBJ1-5|.|TRBV19
CASDIADFGNQPQHF
>TRBJ2-1|TRBD2|TRBV6-5
CASRLAGREQFF
>TRBJ1-4|TRBD1|TRBV15
CATSRRQGTNEKLFF
>TRBJ2-2|TRBD2|TRBV7-2
CASSWSGRDTGELFF
>TRBJ2-7|.|TRBV4-2
CASSQDWTDTYEQYF
>TRBJ2-5|.|TRBV18
CASSPRGAETQYF
>TRBJ1-5|.|TRBV4-1
CASSKQGWDQPQHF
>TRBJ2-1|TRBD1|TRBV9
CASSPRQGSGYNEQFF
>TRBJ2-1|TRBD2|TRBV6-1
CASMGTRISSEQFF
>TRBJ2-7|.|TRBV9
CASSVGGPGSYEQYF
>TRBJ1-3|.|TRBV9
CASSPRRPFSGNTIYF
>TRBJ2-7|.|TRBV6-1
CASSDRLSSYEQYF
>TRBJ1-2|.|TRBV5-1
CASSTGTTSPLYGYTF
>TRBJ1-1|.|TRBV6-6
CASSYSQGRAFF
>TRBJ1-4|.|TRBV2
CASSGGGKKLFF
>TRBJ1-5|.|TRBV30
CAWSGAQNQPQHF